This record covers a single T cell receptor (beta chain). No antigen is known for it. Per-nucleotide qualities are absent, and no much larger clonotype sits a single base away. TRIzol reagent was used to extract blood RNA from unsorted whole blood, while the DNeasy Blood & Tissue kit provided the germline DNA. Chronic HBV infection was present in the patients, and the patients were treatment-naive at sampling. Before surgery, 4 to 5 milliliters of peripheral blood were collected into K2EDTA tubes. A distance of 18 bases separates the germline ends of V and J, which lose 3 bases and 6 bases respectively. From its cysteine to its phenylalanine, the CDR3 spans 15 amino acids. Of all the DNA, just the CDR3 is kept, 45 bases in frame from base 1. The germline V gene supplies CDR1 MDHEN and CDR2 SYDVKM. The sample comes from a study of tumor-infiltrating lymphocytes in primary liver carcinoma (dated by TCRdb to 2015 to 2018). In terms of the full investigation: Between late 2015 and 2016, a handful of patients in China with histopathologically diagnosed primary liver carcinoma had surgical resection. The five patients had tumors of stage T1-T3 N0M0, with maximum diameters ranging from 4.2 to 10 cm. High reproducibility was observed for the technical replicate repertoires, with mean shared-clone rates near 0.89 and correlation coefficients above 0.95. The five patients, three men and two women aged 30 to 69 years, had hepatocellular carcinoma (four) or combined HCC and intrahepatic cholangiocarcinoma (one). Across five regions of each liver tumor, along with adjacent normal tissue and blood, the study brought together TCRbeta repertoire sequencing, expression microarrays and whole-exome sequencing. Each sample produced about 3.5 to 8 million productive TCRbeta reads, and read depth showed no significant difference between tissue types. A total of roughly 35 specimens from 5 patients underwent TCRbeta repertoire sequencing, comprising about 25 tumor regions, 5 adjacent noncancerous liver tissues and 5 peripheral blood samples. The research as a whole found: The top 250 clones made up a significantly larger repertoire fraction in tumors than in blood (p = 0.039). Only the TCR beta chain was sequenced, so true repertoire diversity is likely underestimated because unpaired alpha chains were not captured. Because the samples were bulk and unsorted, CD4+ and CD8+ T cell repertoires could not be compared. With just a few patients in the study, the authors point out that the findings should be validated in a larger study. Consistent with antigen-driven expansion, pairs of tumor regions showed higher repertoire overlap (mean roughly 36%) than either tumor-adjacent pairs (around 17%) or tumor-blood pairs (around 15%).

Using a constant-region primer and ProtoScript II reverse transcriptase, TCRbeta-specific cDNA was reverse-transcribed from about 540 ng total RNA. The TCRbeta libraries were prepared through three rounds of nested multiplex PCR following a slightly modified ARM-PCR procedure. Multiplex TRBV1-TRBV30 forward primers and a Cbeta reverse primer were used in the first two PCR rounds, each of which was run for 9 to 11 cycles. A final 25-cycle PCR with Deep VentR polymerase added sample barcodes and Illumina adapters. Before sequencing, amplicons of 200-500 bp were purified from gel using a QIAquick gel extraction kit. An Illumina HiSeq 2500 was used to sequence the TCRbeta amplicons, generating 250-bp paired-end reads. The authors processed their data as follows. Quality trimming of reads was performed with Trimmomatic v0.33, and paired reads were merged with FLASH v1.2.11 so that full CDR3 sequences could be recovered. MiGEC v1.2.1b assigned V, D and J germline segments to the rearranged TCRbeta sequences. Clonotype statistics and Shannon-Wiener diversity indices were computed with VDJtools v1.0.0. Except for diversity analysis, only each sample's 250 most abundant clonotypes were used in subsequent analyses to reduce sampling bias. The public reads were reprocessed in TCRdb via fastp at Q25 and MiXCR, keeping in-frame beta chains. Under each unique CDR3 protein, matching rows form one entry showing the most common genes and DNA. TCRdb's processing, not the authors' own work, is the source of the V and J calls. Counted in this sample were approximately 320,000 distinct CDR3 sequences; roughly three fifths of them appeared once. About 15% of the sample lies in the top ten.

The sequencing sample was made of peripheral blood. The receptor was derived from a woman aged 25-40 years with primary liver carcinoma and hepatitis B virus infection. This chain joins TRBV28 to TRBJ2-7; the D gene is perhaps TRBD1, on 6 matching bases. The CDR3 corresponds to CASSLITSGQREQYF. In nucleotides, the sequence is TGTGCCAGCAGTTTGATAACCAGCGGACAGCGCGAGCAGTACTTC.